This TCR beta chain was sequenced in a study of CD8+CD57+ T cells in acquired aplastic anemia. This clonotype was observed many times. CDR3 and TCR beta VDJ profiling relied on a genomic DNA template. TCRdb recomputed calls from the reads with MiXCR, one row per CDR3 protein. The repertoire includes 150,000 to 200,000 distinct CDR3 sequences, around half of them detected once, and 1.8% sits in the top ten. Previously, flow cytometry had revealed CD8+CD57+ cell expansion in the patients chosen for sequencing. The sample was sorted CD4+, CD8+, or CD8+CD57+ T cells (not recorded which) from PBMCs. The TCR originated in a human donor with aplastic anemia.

Here the CDR3 reads CATSDPTGGKETQYF. The CDR3 DNA is TGTGCCACCAGTGACCCGACAGGGGGGAAAGAGACCCAGTACTTC. The chain recombines TRBV24-1 with TRBJ2-5; 9 bases line up with TRBD1. With 4 bases clipped from V and 3 bases from J, the junction kept 5 bases outside the gene matches. The germline V gene has CDR1 KGHDR and CDR2 SFDVKD. CDR3 length: 15 residues.